Detailed here is one T cell receptor (beta chain). Germline V lookup: CDR1 ENHRY, CDR2 SYGVKD. The CDR3 has 15 residues. Trimming at V came to 6 bases and at J to 8 bases, leaving 9 bases not matched to a gene. The source of the sample is a study of technical replicates of blood from a handful of donors. TCRdb keeps only in-frame clones here, not all; method: immunoSEQ multiplex PCR. The sample has tens of thousands of clones, 90% to 95% seen once. V and J are TRBV10-3 and TRBJ2-1, with 11 bases matching TRBD2. The sequence derives from a human donor in good health. Some clones in this sample may be carry-over from other donors' samples. Sequencing was carried out using PBMCs. The DNA of the CDR3 is TGTGCCATCAGCCCAGCTAGCGGGGGGAGATATGAGCAGTTCTTC. It is translated as CAISPASGGRYEQFF.